These 4 T cell receptor beta chains were all obtained from the same sample, sequenced in a study of T-cell memory formation after mild COVID-19. TCRdb reprocessed the 5' RACE reads via MiXCR and lists one record per CDR3 protein. Of about 39,000 distinct CDR3 sequences listed, about 6.7% were seen once; the top ten hold approximately 0.81%. The sample was PBMCs or a T cell subset sorted from them (not recorded which). Every receptor here comes from an adult who had mild COVID-19 (a few samples of this study predate the infection). Cell type and time point are not known.

This chain uses TRBV5-1 with TRBJ2-3; 10 nucleotides agree with TRBD1. The CDR3 totals 15 residues. Germline V gene lookup returns CDR1 SGHRS and CDR2 YFSETQ. The V segment lost 2 bases and the J segment 1 base; nucleotides outside the gene matches: 1. The chain's CDR3 is CASSFGTGGTDTQYF. In nucleotides, the CDR3 is TGCGCCAGCAGCTTTGGGACAGGGGGCACAGATACGCAGTATTTT.

The CDR3 here is CASSWDRGGQPQHF. The CDR3 DNA reads TGTGCCAGCAGTTGGGACAGGGGAGGGCAGCCCCAGCATTTT. The rearrangement joins TRBV6-5 to TRBJ1-5; 10 positions agree with TRBD1. The V segment lost 4 bases and the J segment 7 bases; nucleotides outside the gene matches: 4. CDR1 is MNHEY and CDR2 is SVGAGI in the germline V gene. This CDR3 comprises 14 residues.

With regard to this clonotype: Since a much larger clone is just one base distant, this may be a read error. This sequence joins TRBV10-3 and TRBJ2-3, with TRBD2 matching 7 bases. V lost 4 bases to trimming and J lost 3 bases; unmatched junction nucleotides: 4. Germline loops: CDR1 ENHRY, CDR2 SYGVKD. This CDR3 has 14 residues. The CDR3 spells CAISGGGRTDTQYF. The CDR3, as DNA: TGTGCCATCAGTGGGGGGGGACGTACAGATACGCAGTATTTT.

This clonotype has only a few counts. V usage is TRBV12-3 or TRBV12-4 and J usage is TRBJ2-1; unclear D gene. CDR3 size: 14 residues. Trimming took off 3 bases at V and 5 bases at J, with 11 bases between the two ends. The CDR3 here is CASSFWGMNNEQFF. The CDR3, as DNA: TGTGCCAGCAGTTTTTGGGGAATGAACAATGAGCAGTTCTTC.